Listed here is a single T cell receptor (beta chain). The antigen is not known. Germline CDR1 is MNHEY and CDR2 is SVGAGI. The V gene end was trimmed by 10 bases and the J gene end by 0 bases; junction bases not matched to a gene: 7. This CDR3 has 14 amino acids. This entry belongs to a study of T cell responses to AZD1222 COVID-19 vaccine. Turning to the study itself: Investigators merged groups given second doses at roughly 4 or roughly 12 weeks.

The protocol was immunoSEQ multiplex PCR, while the TCRdb copy is restricted to in-frame clones and leaves out a portion. The sample lists roughly 150,000 clones; 90% to 95% were seen once. Study conclusions and caveats: Clonal diversity was possibly underestimated, and the donors were mostly white British, with more females.

Material: peripheral blood, obtained on day 0 of AZD1222 vaccination. The chain couples TRBV6-5 to TRBJ2-7, with TRBD1 matching 9 bases. The sequence derives from an adult in good health. CDR3 in amino acids: CATQTGGDSYEQYF. As DNA, the CDR3 is TGTGCCACTCAGACAGGGGGAGACTCCTACGAGCAGTACTTC.